This TCR beta chain is from a study of T-cell reconstitution after alpha-beta-depleted transplantation in children (dated by TCRdb to 2016 to 2018). Regarding the study in general: Using TCR repertoire profiling, the study quantitatively followed how T-cell immune reconstitution unfolded in children after TCRalphabeta/CD19-depleted allogeneic hematopoietic cell transplantation.

In the case of this clonotype: What antigen it recognizes has not been identified. No much larger clone is present one base from it, and per-base qualities are unavailable.

The method was PCR. Sequenced on an Illumina HiSeq 2500. Molecular barcoding was employed in the preparation of TCR libraries, with unique molecular identifiers being used to normalize TCRbeta repertoire quantification. TCRdb's own reprocessing of the public reads used fastp at Q25 and MiXCR and kept productive beta chains. Records with the same CDR3 protein are collapsed into one entry carrying the most frequent genes and DNA. This sample holds approximately 520,000 distinct CDR3 sequences; around a third were observed only once. The ten most abundant clones make up under 3% of the sample. Sequenced material: PBMCs from the stem cell graft donor, taken from the stem cell graft. The clonotype was recovered from a human donor who donated a stem cell graft to a child with aplastic anemia.

CDR3 region: CASSLSGRTRAFF. The DNA reads TGTGCCAGCAGTTTATCAGGGAGAACTCGAGCTTTCTTT. The rearranged segments are TRBV27 and TRBJ1-1, with the D gene call left open. Between the V and J ends, shortened by 0 bases and 10 bases respectively, the junction contains 12 bases. Sequences MNHEY (CDR1) and SMNVEV (CDR2) are obtained from the germline V gene (reference sequence). The CDR3 sequence holds 13 residues, the cysteine and phenylalanine included. This entry keeps only the CDR3 DNA: 39 bases, framed from base 1.